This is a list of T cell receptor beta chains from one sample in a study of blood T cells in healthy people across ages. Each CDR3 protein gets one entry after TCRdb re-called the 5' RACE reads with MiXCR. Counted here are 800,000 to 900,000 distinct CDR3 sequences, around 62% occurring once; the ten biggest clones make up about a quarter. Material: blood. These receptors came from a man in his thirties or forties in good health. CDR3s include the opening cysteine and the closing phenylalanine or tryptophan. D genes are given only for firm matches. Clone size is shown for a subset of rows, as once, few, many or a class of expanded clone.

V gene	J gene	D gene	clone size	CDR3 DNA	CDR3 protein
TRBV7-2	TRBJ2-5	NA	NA	TGTGCCAGCAGCTTAGGGTTTATTGGACGGGAGACCCAGTACTTC	CASSLGFIGRETQYF
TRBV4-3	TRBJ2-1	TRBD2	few	TGCGCCAGCAGCCAAGGCAGCGGGGGGCCCAATGAGCAGTTCTTC	CASSQGSGGPNEQFF
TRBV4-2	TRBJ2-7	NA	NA	TGTGCCAGCAGCCCGACGAGGGAATACGAGCAGTACTTC	CASSPTREYEQYF
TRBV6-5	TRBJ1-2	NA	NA	TGTGCCAGCAGTTACTCGGGTCCTAACTATGGCTACACCTTC	CASSYSGPNYGYTF
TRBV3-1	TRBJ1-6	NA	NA	TGTGCCAGCAGCCAAGAGGAGTTGAATTCACCCCTCCACTTT	CASSQEELNSPLHF
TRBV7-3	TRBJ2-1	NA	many	TGTGCCAGCAGCATGACGGGTAGGGGGGAGCAGTTCTTC	CASSMTGRGEQFF
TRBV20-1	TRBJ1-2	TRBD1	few	TGCAGTGCTAGAAACAGGGGGGGGATTGATGGCTACACCTTC	CSARNRGGIDGYTF
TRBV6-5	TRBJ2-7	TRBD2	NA	TGTGCCAGCAGGCCTCCCGGGGGGGACTACGAGCAGTACTTC	CASRPPGGDYEQYF
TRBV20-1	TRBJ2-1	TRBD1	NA	TGCAGTGCTAGAGATGGGGGCCCGACAGGGGGATATGAGCAGTTCTTC	CSARDGGPTGGYEQFF
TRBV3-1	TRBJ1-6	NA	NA	TGTGCCAGCAGCCAAGACGGGAGGGGCTATTCACCCCTCCACTTT	CASSQDGRGYSPLHF
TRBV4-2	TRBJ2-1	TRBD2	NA	TGTGCCAGCAGCCAAGACAAGCGGGGGGGCGATGAGCAGTTCTTC	CASSQDKRGGDEQFF
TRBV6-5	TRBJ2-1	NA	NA	TGTGCCAGCAGGGCCGTTAGTTCCAGCCACAATGAGCAGTTCTTC	CASRAVSSSHNEQFF
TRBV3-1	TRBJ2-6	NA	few	TGTGCCAGCAGCCAAGATCCCCGCTCTGGGGCCAACGTCCTGACTTTC	CASSQDPRSGANVLTF
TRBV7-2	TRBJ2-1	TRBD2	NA	TGTGCCAGCAGCCCTCAAGGGCGGGGGATCTCCTACAATGAGCAGTTCTTC	CASSPQGRGISYNEQFF
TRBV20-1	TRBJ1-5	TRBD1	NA	TGCAGTGCTCCTTATGGGACAGGGGGCAATCAGCCCCAGCATTTT	CSAPYGTGGNQPQHF
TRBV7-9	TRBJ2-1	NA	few	TGTGCCAGCAGCTTAGACCTGGGGCATCAACTGGGGGATGAGCAGTTCTTC	CASSLDLGHQLGDEQFF
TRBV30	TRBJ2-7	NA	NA	TGTGCCTGGAGTGTATATAAGGGAAACGAGCAGTACTTC	CAWSVYKGNEQYF
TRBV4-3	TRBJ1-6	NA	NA	TGCGCCAGCAGCCAAGGAACAGCGACTAATTCACCCCTCCACTTT	CASSQGTATNSPLHF
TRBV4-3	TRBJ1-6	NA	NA	TGCGCCAGCAGCCAAGAGAGTGGTGATTCACCCCTCCACTTT	CASSQESGDSPLHF
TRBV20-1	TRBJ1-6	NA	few	TGCAGTGCCAGCGCCAGGGGTTATAATTCACCCCTCCACTTT	CSASARGYNSPLHF
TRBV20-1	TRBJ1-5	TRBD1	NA	TGCAGTGCTATACAGGGGGTGTTAAAGCAGCCCCAGCATTTT	CSAIQGVLKQPQHF
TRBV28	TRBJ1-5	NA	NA	TGTGCCAGCAGTATCTACCGGGACACCAATCAGCCCCAGCATTTT	CASSIYRDTNQPQHF
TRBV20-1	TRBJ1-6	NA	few	TGCAGTGCTAGAGATATGTCACCCCTCCACTTT	CSARDMSPLHF
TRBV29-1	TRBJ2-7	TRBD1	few	TGCAGCGTGAGAACCGGGACAGGAGCCTACGAGCAGTACTTC	CSVRTGTGAYEQYF
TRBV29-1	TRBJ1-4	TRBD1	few	TGCAGCGTCCTTGGACAGGGGGAGGAAAAACTGTTTTTT	CSVLGQGEEKLFF
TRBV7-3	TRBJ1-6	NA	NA	TGTGCCAGCAGCTTATCAGGGAGCAATTCACCCCTCCACTTT	CASSLSGSNSPLHF
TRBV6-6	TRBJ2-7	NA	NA	TGTGCCAGCAGTCGGCCTAGAGAGTACGAGCAGTACTTC	CASSRPREYEQYF
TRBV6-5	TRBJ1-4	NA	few	TGTGCCAGCAGGAGAGGGACAACTTTCCTGTTTTTT	CASRRGTTFLFF
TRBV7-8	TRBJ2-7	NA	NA	TGTGCCAGCAGCTTGGCCGGGACAACGGTACCCTACGAGCAGTACTTC	CASSLAGTTVPYEQYF
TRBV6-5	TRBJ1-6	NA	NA	TGTGCCAGCAGTTACCCGGGGGGATATTCACCCCTCCACTTT	CASSYPGGYSPLHF
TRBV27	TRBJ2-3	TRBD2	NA	TGTGCCAGCAGACCTGGCGGGGGGGCTATATCAGATACGCAGTATTTT	CASRPGGGAISDTQYF
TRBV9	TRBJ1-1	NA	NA	TGTGCCAGCAGCGCGGACACCGTGAACACTGAAGCTTTCTTT	CASSADTVNTEAFF
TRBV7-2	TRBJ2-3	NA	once	TGTGCCAGCAGCTGGGCTAGGGGGGCCTCAGATACGCAGTATTTT	CASSWARGASDTQYF
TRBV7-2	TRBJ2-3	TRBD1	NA	TGTGCCAGCAGCTTCCGGGACAGGGTGCCCGATACGCAGTATTTT	CASSFRDRVPDTQYF
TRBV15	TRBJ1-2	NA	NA	TGTGCCACCAGCACCAGGGGCTACACCTTC	CATSTRGYTF
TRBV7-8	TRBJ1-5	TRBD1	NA	TGTGCCAGCAGCTTCGGGACAGGGACAATCAAGCCCCAGCATTTT	CASSFGTGTIKPQHF
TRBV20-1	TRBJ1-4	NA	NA	TGCAGTGCTAGGCGAGACAAAGGAAAACTGTTTTTT	CSARRDKGKLFF
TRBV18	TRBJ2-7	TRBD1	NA	TGTGCCAGCTCACCGGGACAGGGTATCTCCGAGCAGTACTTC	CASSPGQGISEQYF
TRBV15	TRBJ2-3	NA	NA	TGTGCCACCAGCAGAGAGCCAGGGGATACGCAGTATTTT	CATSREPGDTQYF
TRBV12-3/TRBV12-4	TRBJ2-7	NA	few	TGTGCCAGCAGTTTAGAGGCTAACGAGCAGTACTTC	CASSLEANEQYF
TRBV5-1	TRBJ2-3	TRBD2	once	TGCGCCAGCAGCATGAAAGCCACCGGGGGGGCTGAAGATACGCAGTATTTT	CASSMKATGGAEDTQYF
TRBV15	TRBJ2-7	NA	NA	TGTGCCACCAGCAGAGACGAGACCTACGAGCAGTACTTC	CATSRDETYEQYF